The rows below give T cell receptor beta chains drawn from one sample of a study of shared T cell receptors in the human thymus. Libraries were prepared by immunoSEQ multiplex PCR; TCRdb keeps only in-frame clonotypes and omits some of them. In the table there are some 700,000 clones, approximately 88% of which are singletons. These sequences were also reported in another study, on human thymus T cells.

What was sequenced was thymocytes. Source of these receptors: a boy in the first two years of life with a congenital heart defect. CDR3s include the opening cysteine and the closing phenylalanine or tryptophan. Fields, in order: V gene, clone size, CDR3 protein. The listing skips clone size in some rows; elsewhere it reads once, few, many or a size class.

v_call: TRBV27; clone_size: once; cdr3_aa: CASSGSGSLKHEQFF
v_call: TRBV19; clone_size: -; cdr3_aa: CASSIRLASSYNEQFF
v_call: TRBV15; clone_size: -; cdr3_aa: CATSQQTGPYEQYF
v_call: TRBV19; clone_size: few; cdr3_aa: CASSILLDGSGNQPQHF
v_call: TRBV27; clone_size: -; cdr3_aa: CASSRDRGLSGYTF
v_call: TRBV11-3; clone_size: -; cdr3_aa: CASSLPRSSYNEQFF
v_call: TRBV7-9; clone_size: -; cdr3_aa: CASSLKSSGSYNEQFF
v_call: TRBV7-6; clone_size: -; cdr3_aa: CASSFRLAETQYF
v_call: TRBV10-3; clone_size: few; cdr3_aa: CAITTACLAGEQYF
v_call: TRBV4-3; clone_size: -; cdr3_aa: CASSQDEGASGLQETQYF
v_call: TRBV6-5; clone_size: -; cdr3_aa: CASSYRGLAGVDEQFF
v_call: TRBV30; clone_size: once; cdr3_aa: CAWRGLAGHTGELFF
v_call: TRBV11-3; clone_size: -; cdr3_aa: CASIPRRTSGFFYEQYF
v_call: TRBV14; clone_size: -; cdr3_aa: CASSRSDATNEKLFF
v_call: TRBV11-2; clone_size: -; cdr3_aa: CASSLGGAGRDEKLFF
v_call: TRBV7-9; clone_size: -; cdr3_aa: CASSSAQGYNEQFF
v_call: TRBV9; clone_size: -; cdr3_aa: CASSPRGSAHYEQYF
v_call: TRBV30; clone_size: -; cdr3_aa: CAWSVPSSYEQYF
v_call: TRBV15; clone_size: -; cdr3_aa: CATRDRGRGTDTQYF
v_call: TRBV4-1; clone_size: -; cdr3_aa: CASSQEVGQGAEQYF
v_call: TRBV10-1; clone_size: -; cdr3_aa: CASSDEGGAGELFF
v_call: TRBV29-1; clone_size: -; cdr3_aa: CSVSQQGGQGWPEAFF
v_call: TRBV5-6; clone_size: -; cdr3_aa: CASSFGREINGELFF
v_call: TRBV4-1; clone_size: -; cdr3_aa: CASSPTGRTGNTIYF
v_call: TRBV18; clone_size: -; cdr3_aa: CASSPEDRGGVHLNGYTF
v_call: TRBV7-9; clone_size: -; cdr3_aa: CASSLGQGNTGELFF
v_call: TRBV5-4; clone_size: once; cdr3_aa: CASSLSPTWFTYEQYF
v_call: TRBV10-2; clone_size: -; cdr3_aa: CASSRLAGGPGGELFF
v_call: TRBV29-1; clone_size: -; cdr3_aa: CSEIGTDGTEAFF
v_call: TRBV7-8; clone_size: -; cdr3_aa: CASSPPGTFYNEQFF
v_call: TRBV4-1; clone_size: once; cdr3_aa: CASSQRTGGAGRDGYTF
v_call: TRBV4-1; clone_size: -; cdr3_aa: CASSQDRVPMMGADLGNEQFF
v_call: TRBV9; clone_size: -; cdr3_aa: CASSGDRAETQYF
v_call: TRBV5-1; clone_size: -; cdr3_aa: CASSLSPSTSGHYNEQFF
v_call: TRBV18; clone_size: few; cdr3_aa: CASSPAWTSGSLAKNIQYF
v_call: TRBV5-4; clone_size: -; cdr3_aa: CASSLGQGRRYEQYF
v_call: TRBV14; clone_size: -; cdr3_aa: CASSPSRETQYF
v_call: TRBV2; clone_size: -; cdr3_aa: CASSETSGENLYNEQFF
v_call: TRBV4-1; clone_size: -; cdr3_aa: CASSQGPGDGEQYF
v_call: TRBV28; clone_size: few; cdr3_aa: CASSPDRNSNQPQHF
v_call: TRBV25-1; clone_size: -; cdr3_aa: CASSARDTFFTEAFF
v_call: TRBV6-4; clone_size: -; cdr3_aa: CASTPRGQVSYSNQPQHF
v_call: TRBV5-1; clone_size: -; cdr3_aa: CASSLVGEGTNEKLFF
v_call: TRBV5-6; clone_size: once; cdr3_aa: CASSWDRDSGNTIYF
v_call: TRBV19; clone_size: -; cdr3_aa: CASSIGGGGDYEQYF
v_call: TRBV9; clone_size: once; cdr3_aa: CASSLNLRELFF
v_call: TRBV7-9; clone_size: -; cdr3_aa: CASSFLPGDRGYTF
v_call: TRBV6-5; clone_size: -; cdr3_aa: CASTLGGNNEQFF
v_call: TRBV9; clone_size: -; cdr3_aa: CASSPAGGLQETQYF
v_call: TRBV28; clone_size: -; cdr3_aa: CASRKGRETQYF
v_call: TRBV7-2; clone_size: -; cdr3_aa: CASSLALAEGTVEQYF
v_call: TRBV13; clone_size: -; cdr3_aa: CASSLEPKGAGRKNIQYF
v_call: TRBV28; clone_size: -; cdr3_aa: CASSSQGPGCYEQYF
v_call: TRBV4-2; clone_size: -; cdr3_aa: CASSHGGNTGELFF